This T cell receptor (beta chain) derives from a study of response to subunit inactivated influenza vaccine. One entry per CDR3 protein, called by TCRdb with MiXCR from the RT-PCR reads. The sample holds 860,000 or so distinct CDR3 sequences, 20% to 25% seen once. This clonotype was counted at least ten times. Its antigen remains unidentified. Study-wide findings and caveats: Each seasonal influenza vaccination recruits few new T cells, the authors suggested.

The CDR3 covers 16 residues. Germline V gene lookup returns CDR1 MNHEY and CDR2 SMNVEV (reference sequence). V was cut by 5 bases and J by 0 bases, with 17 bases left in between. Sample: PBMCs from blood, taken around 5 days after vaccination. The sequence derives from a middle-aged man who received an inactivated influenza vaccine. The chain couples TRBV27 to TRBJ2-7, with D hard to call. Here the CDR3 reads CASSPTPTGFSYEQYF. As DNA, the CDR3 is TGTGCCAGCAGTCCAACCCCCACTGGGTTCTCCTACGAGCAGTACTTC.